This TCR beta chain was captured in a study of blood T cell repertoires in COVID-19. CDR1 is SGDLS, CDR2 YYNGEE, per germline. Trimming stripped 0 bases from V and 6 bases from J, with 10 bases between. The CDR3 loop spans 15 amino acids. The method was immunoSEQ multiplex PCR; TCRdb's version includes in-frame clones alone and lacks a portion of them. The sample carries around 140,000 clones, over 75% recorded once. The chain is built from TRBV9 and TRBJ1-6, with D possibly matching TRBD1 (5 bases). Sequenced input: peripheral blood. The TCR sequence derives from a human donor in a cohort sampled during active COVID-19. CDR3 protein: CASSVESRGNSPLHF. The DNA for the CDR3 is TGTGCCAGCAGCGTAGAATCAAGGGGTAATTCACCCCTCCACTTT.